This T cell receptor (beta chain) was profiled in a study of OX40 agonist ivuxolimab in advanced cancers. Study information: Patients with prior anti-PD-1, anti-PD-L1 or anti-CTLA-4 therapy were eligible; 40% had some. There were three patients with partial responses, one having hepatocellular carcinoma and two cutaneous melanoma. Findings and caveats of the study: Antigen specificity was not determined for the expanded peripheral T cells.

Collection of blood occurred at baseline, at cycle 4 day 1, and at cycle 7 day 1. Data came from immunoSEQ multiplex PCR; TCRdb stores just in-frame clones and leaves some out. The sample lists about 57,000 clones, around 80% occurring once. The V end was cut by 2 bases, the J end by 9 bases, with 8 bases between. The CDR3 is 12 residues long. The germline gives CDR1 MNHNS, CDR2 SASEGT. This clone was found a few times. Its antigen is not identified. The chain links TRBV6-1 to TRBJ2-1; D is undetermined. The sequencing used CD4+ or CD8+ T cells sorted from blood, collected in a trial of the OX40 agonist ivuxolimab. The clonotype was recovered from an adult with an advanced solid tumor such as melanoma, head and neck, liver or kidney cancer. CDR3 sequence reads: CASSESTGEQFF. The CDR3 DNA is TGTGCCAGCAGTGAATCGACCGGTGAGCAGTTCTTC.